This TCR beta chain was identified during a study of blood T cell repertoires in COVID-19. At the level of the study: The United States, Italy and Spain were the sources of the acute and convalescent COVID-19 samples. From T cells, B-cell-depleted T cells, or PBMCs came the material, which was cDNA or gDNA.

This clone has a handful of counts. Clones were sequenced by immunoSEQ multiplex PCR, and TCRdb holds only the in-frame ones, with some missing. The table records tens of thousands of clones, roughly 89% of them present only once. This CDR3 is built from 14 residues. V was shortened by 5 bases and J by 3 bases, with 10 bases between the two germline ends. Germline V CDR1 and CDR2: SGHTA, FQGTGA. The chain is built from TRBV7-3 and TRBJ2-2; possible D gene TRBD2, 6 bases. This clonotype was obtained from a man in his thirties or forties with acute or convalescent COVID-19. Sample: peripheral blood. The CDR3 protein is CASSPGLHTGELFF. CDR3 sequence (DNA): TGTGCCAGCAGCCCGGGACTCCACACCGGGGAGCTGTTTTTT.